These T cell receptor beta chains were read from a single sample in a study. TCRdb reprocessed the RT-PCR reads via MiXCR and lists one record per CDR3 protein. The sample shows 550,000 to 750,000 distinct CDR3 sequences, 12% to 15% of them seen only once. Sequences were obtained from memory CD4+ T cells from blood. The origin of the receptors is a female donor in good health, serving as a healthy control. The CDR3 runs from the conserved cysteine through the conserved F or W. The D gene is left open where the match is weak. A clone size is listed for some rows: how often the clone was seen (once, few, many), or a class if it is expanded.

cdr3_aa cdr3_nt cdr3_length j_call v_call d_call clone_size
CASSLDSFQPQHF TGCGCCAGCAGCTTGGACAGTTTTCAGCCCCAGCATTTT 13 TRBJ1-5 TRBV5-1 - few
CASSPTGTRDNSPLHF TGTGCCAGCAGCCCGACAGGGACCCGTGATAATTCACCCCTCCACTTT 16 TRBJ1-6 TRBV4-2 TRBD1 -
CASSSVRDYSYTQYF TGTGCCAGCAGTTCCGTCCGGGACTACTCGTATACGCAGTATTTT 15 TRBJ2-3 TRBV27 TRBD2 -
CASSLGGQGEDTQYF TGTGCCAGCAGTTTAGGAGGGCAGGGGGAAGATACGCAGTATTTT 15 TRBJ2-3 TRBV12-3/TRBV12-4 TRBD1 few
CASSALVKSTYNEQFF TGTGCCAGCAGCGCCCTGGTAAAGTCTACCTACAATGAGCAGTTCTTC 16 TRBJ2-1 TRBV5-4 - -
CSASSGQGSGANVLTF TGCAGTGCTAGCTCTGGACAGGGTTCTGGGGCCAACGTCCTGACTTTC 16 TRBJ2-6 TRBV20-1 TRBD1 few
CSVFYNEKLFF TGCAGCGTTTTCTATAATGAAAAACTGTTTTTT 11 TRBJ1-4 TRBV29-1 - many
CASSRGFRGTGELFF TGTGCCAGCAGTAGGGGGTTCCGCGGAACCGGGGAGCTGTTTTTT 15 TRBJ2-2 TRBV6-5 - -
CASSLSRGGSHLYNEQFF TGTGCCAGCAGTTTATCGCGCGGGGGCTCCCACTTGTACAATGAGCAGTTCTTC 18 TRBJ2-1 TRBV27 - few
CASSLGLRAAQETQYF TGTGCCAGCAGTTTAGGCCTCCGGGCGGCTCAAGAGACCCAGTACTTC 16 TRBJ2-5 TRBV12-3/TRBV12-4 - -
CASSLYRDWETQYF TGTGCCAGCAGCTTATACCGGGACTGGGAGACCCAGTACTTC 14 TRBJ2-5 TRBV7-2 - -
CASSLWGHSNQPQHF TGTGCCAGCAGCCTTTGGGGACACAGCAATCAGCCCCAGCATTTT 15 TRBJ1-5 TRBV7-2 - -
CASSETHNSYEQYF TGTGCCAGCAGCGAGACGCATAACTCCTACGAGCAGTACTTC 14 TRBJ2-7 TRBV7-9 - -
CASSTTSSYEQYF TGTGCCAGCAGCACGACAAGCTCCTACGAGCAGTACTTC 13 TRBJ2-7 TRBV12-3/TRBV12-4 - few
CASSFSVRTAATGNTIYF TGTGCCAGCAGCTTCTCCGTACGGACCGCGGCGACCGGAAACACCATATATTTT 18 TRBJ1-3 TRBV5-5 - few
CSADHGYGYTF TGCAGTGCCGATCACGGCTATGGCTACACCTTC 11 TRBJ1-2 TRBV20-1 - -
CASSYSGVSNQPQHF TGTGCCAGCAGTTATTCAGGGGTTAGCAATCAGCCCCAGCATTTT 15 TRBJ1-5 TRBV6-6 - -
CASSLGEGTAYEQYF TGTGCCAGCAGCTTAGGGGAGGGAACAGCCTACGAGCAGTACTTC 15 TRBJ2-7 TRBV7-2 TRBD2 -
CASSVRDYSDTQYF TGCGCCAGCAGCGTCCGGGACTATTCAGATACGCAGTATTTT 14 TRBJ2-3 TRBV5-1 TRBD2 -
CASSAGTSGLSDTQYF TGCGCCAGCAGCGCTGGGACTAGCGGACTTTCAGATACGCAGTATTTT 16 TRBJ2-3 TRBV5-1 TRBD2 few
CASSYRTGNYGYTF TGTGCCAGCAGCTATCGGACGGGGAACTATGGCTACACCTTC 14 TRBJ1-2 TRBV5-6 - few
CASSIRQTLNTEAFF TGTGCCAGTAGTATTCGCCAGACCTTGAACACTGAAGCTTTCTTT 15 TRBJ1-1 TRBV19 - once
CASSIGLYNEQFF TGTGCCAGCAGCATAGGACTCTACAATGAGCAGTTCTTC 13 TRBJ2-1 TRBV7-2 - few
CASSGTSGGGSSYEQYF TGTGCCAGCAGCGGGACTAGCGGTGGGGGCAGCTCCTACGAGCAGTACTTC 17 TRBJ2-7 TRBV11-1 TRBD2 few
CASSLFTGANTGELFF TGCGCCAGCAGCTTGTTTACGGGGGCGAACACCGGGGAGCTGTTTTTT 16 TRBJ2-2 TRBV5-1 - many
CASSGDAGTQYF TGTGCCAGCAGTGGTGACGCGGGGACCCAGTACTTC 12 TRBJ2-5 TRBV7-9 - few
CASTRGTGVEKLFF TGTGCCAGCACCCGCGGGACAGGGGTTGAAAAACTGTTTTTT 14 TRBJ1-4 TRBV6-6 TRBD1 -
CASSVVGGIKYNEQFF TGTGCCAGCAGCGTAGTAGGAGGGATTAAGTACAATGAGCAGTTCTTC 16 TRBJ2-1 TRBV7-2 - -
CASHSGSYEQYF TGCGCCAGCCATAGCGGGAGCTACGAGCAGTACTTC 12 TRBJ2-7 TRBV5-1 TRBD2 few
CSALVGSGANVLTF TGCAGTGCCCTAGTGGGCTCTGGGGCCAACGTCCTGACTTTC 14 TRBJ2-6 TRBV20-1 - few
CSVDGNNEQFF TGCAGCGTTGACGGGAATAATGAGCAGTTCTTC 11 TRBJ2-1 TRBV29-1 - -
CASSPLDREETQYF TGTGCCAGCAGTCCCCTGGACAGGGAAGAGACCCAGTACTTC 14 TRBJ2-5 TRBV28 TRBD1 few
CASSDSGGSRAFF TGTGCCAGCAGTGATTCGGGTGGTTCTAGAGCTTTCTTT 13 TRBJ1-1 TRBV2 - few
CATSDLVDRGNEQFF TGTGCCACCAGTGATTTAGTGGACAGGGGGAATGAGCAGTTCTTC 15 TRBJ2-1 TRBV24-1 TRBD1 -
CASYLDGLAGENEQFF TGTGCCAGCTATCTCGACGGACTAGCGGGCGAAAATGAGCAGTTCTTC 16 TRBJ2-1 TRBV7-9 TRBD2 few
CASSAGTSGSPGELFF TGTGCCAGCAGCGCCGGGACTAGCGGGAGCCCCGGGGAGCTGTTTTTT 16 TRBJ2-2 TRBV5-8 TRBD2 few
CASRASGSITGELFF TGCGCCAGCAGGGCTAGCGGATCTATCACCGGGGAGCTGTTTTTT 15 TRBJ2-2 TRBV4-3 TRBD2 many
CASSSQVQTEAFF TGTGCCAGCAGTTCGCAGGTTCAAACTGAAGCTTTCTTT 13 TRBJ1-1 TRBV7-2 - few
CASSKTGMGEQYF TGTGCCAGCAGTAAGACAGGGATGGGCGAGCAGTACTTC 13 TRBJ2-7 TRBV6-2/TRBV6-3 TRBD1 many
CASSLSLGGHRGYTF TGTGCCAGCAGCCTCTCTTTGGGGGGGCATAGAGGCTACACCTTC 15 TRBJ1-2 TRBV11-2 - many
CASSPIRGGEQFF TGTGCCAGCAGCCCTATCCGGGGGGGCGAGCAGTTCTTC 13 TRBJ2-1 TRBV7-2 TRBD2 many
CSANNPQATEAFF TGCAGTGCTAATAATCCACAGGCGACCGAAGCTTTCTTT 13 TRBJ1-1 TRBV20-1 - few
CASSSTGTSYEQYF TGTGCCAGCAGCTCGACAGGGACCTCCTACGAGCAGTACTTC 14 TRBJ2-7 TRBV11-2 TRBD1 -
CASSPNGQGARTGELFF TGTGCCAGCAGTCCTAACGGACAGGGGGCGCGGACCGGGGAGCTGTTTTTT 17 TRBJ2-2 TRBV6-2/TRBV6-3 TRBD1 few
CASSSPPTPTTGELFF TGTGCCAGCAGCTCCCCCCCCACGCCGACCACCGGGGAGCTGTTTTTT 16 TRBJ2-2 TRBV7-8 - -
CASTNHNYGYTF TGTGCCAGCACTAACCATAACTATGGCTACACCTTC 12 TRBJ1-2 TRBV3-1 - few
CSARRGAPPELF TGCAGTGCTAGGCGGGGGGCCCCGCCCGAACTGTTC 12 TRBJ2-1 TRBV20-1 TRBD2 few
CASSLQRASTDTQYF TGTGCCAGCAGTTTACAGCGGGCTAGCACAGATACGCAGTATTTT 15 TRBJ2-3 TRBV6-5 - -
CASSSLTGGLSYEQYF TGTGCCAGCAGCTCCCTCACAGGGGGCCTCTCCTACGAGCAGTACTTC 16 TRBJ2-7 TRBV7-3 TRBD1 -
CASSDHRGSDGETQYF TGTGCCAGCAGCGACCACAGGGGGTCAGATGGGGAGACCCAGTACTTC 16 TRBJ2-5 TRBV7-9 TRBD1 -
CASSFSGPPAGYTF TGCGCCAGCAGCTTCTCGGGACCGCCGGCTGGCTACACCTTC 14 TRBJ1-2 TRBV5-1 - few
CSATVSYEQYF TGCAGTGCTACAGTCTCCTACGAGCAGTACTTC 11 TRBJ2-7 TRBV20-1 - many